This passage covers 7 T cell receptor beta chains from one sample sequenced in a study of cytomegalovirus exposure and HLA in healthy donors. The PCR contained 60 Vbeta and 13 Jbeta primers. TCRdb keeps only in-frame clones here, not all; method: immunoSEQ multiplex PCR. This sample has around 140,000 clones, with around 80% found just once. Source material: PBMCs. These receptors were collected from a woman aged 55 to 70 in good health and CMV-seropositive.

Here the CDR3 reads CASSTDRGGTEAFF. For the CDR3, the DNA is TGTGCCAGTAGTACCGACAGGGGGGGCACTGAAGCTTTCTTT. The chain employs TRBV19 and TRBJ1-1; 9 bases map to TRBD1. Germline lookup yields CDR1 LNHDA and CDR2 SQIVND (reference sequence). The CDR3 runs to 14 residues. V was clipped by 4 bases and J by 4 bases; unmatched bases: 4. The variable domain in full, completed from reference TRBV19 and TRBJ1-1, reads DGGITQSPKYLFRKEGQNVTLSCEQNLNHDAMYWYRQDPGQGLRLIYYSQIVNDFQKGDIAEGYSVSREKKESFPLTVTSAQKNPTAFYLCASSTDRGGTEAFFGQGTRLTVV.

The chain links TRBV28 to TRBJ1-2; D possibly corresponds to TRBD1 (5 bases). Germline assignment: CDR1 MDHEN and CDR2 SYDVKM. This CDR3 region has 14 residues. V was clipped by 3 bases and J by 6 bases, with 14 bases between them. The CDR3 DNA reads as TGTGCCAGCAGTTTTAGGGCGGAGGGGAATGGCTACACCTTC. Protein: CASSFRAEGNGYTF.

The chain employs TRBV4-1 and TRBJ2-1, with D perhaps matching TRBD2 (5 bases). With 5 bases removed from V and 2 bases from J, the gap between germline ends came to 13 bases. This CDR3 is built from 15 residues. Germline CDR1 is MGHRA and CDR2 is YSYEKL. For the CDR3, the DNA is TGCGCCAGCAGCGCGGGCCTTACTACCTACAATGAGCAGTTCTTC. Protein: CASSAGLTTYNEQFF.

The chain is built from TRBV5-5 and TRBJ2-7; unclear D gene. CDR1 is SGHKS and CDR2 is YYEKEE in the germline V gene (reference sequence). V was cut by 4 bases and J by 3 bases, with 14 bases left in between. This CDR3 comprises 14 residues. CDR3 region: CASSPAPGHYEQYF. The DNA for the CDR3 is TGTGCCAGCAGCCCCGCCCCCGGTCACTACGAGCAGTACTTC.

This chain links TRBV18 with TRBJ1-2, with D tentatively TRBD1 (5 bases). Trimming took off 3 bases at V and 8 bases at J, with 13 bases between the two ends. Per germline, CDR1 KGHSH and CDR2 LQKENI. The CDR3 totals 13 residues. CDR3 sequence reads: CASSPRGGYGYTF. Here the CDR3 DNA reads TGTGCCAGCTCACCCCGGGGGGGATACGGCTACACCTTC.

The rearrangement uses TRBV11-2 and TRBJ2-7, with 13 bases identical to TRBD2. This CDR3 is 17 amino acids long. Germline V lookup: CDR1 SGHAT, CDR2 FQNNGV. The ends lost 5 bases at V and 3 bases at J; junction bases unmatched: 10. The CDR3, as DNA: TGTGCCAGCAGCCTACGCCGGACTAGCGGGAGAGGCTACGAGCAGTACTTC. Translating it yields CASSLRRTSGRGYEQYF. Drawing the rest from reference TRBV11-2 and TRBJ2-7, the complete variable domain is EAGVAQSPRYKIIEKRQSVAFWCNPISGHATLYWYQQILGQGPKLLIQFQNNGVVDDSQLPKDRFSAERLKGVDSTLKIQPAKLEDSAVYLCASSLRRTSGRGYEQYFGPGTRLTVT.

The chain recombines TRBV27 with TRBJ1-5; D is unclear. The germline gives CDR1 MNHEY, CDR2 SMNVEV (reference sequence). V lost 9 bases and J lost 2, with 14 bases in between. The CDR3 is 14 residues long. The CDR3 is CASSRELGNQPQHF. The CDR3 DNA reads TGTGCCAGTTCCCGGGAACTGGGCAATCAGCCCCAGCATTTT.